The entry below gives a single TCR beta chain sequence along with its context. The antigen is undetermined. This CDR3 is built from 14 residues. CDR1 is LNHDA, CDR2 SQIVND, per germline (reference sequence). V lost 9 bases and J lost 1, with 13 bases in between. The data belong to a study of T cell repertoires in cytomegalovirus infection. Study findings and constraints: Dominating the ex vivo response were HLA-C-restricted CMV-specific TCR beta clonotypes.

TCRdb reprocessed the reads with MiXCR, giving one entry per CDR3 protein. The sample consists of roughly 280,000 distinct CDR3 sequences, roughly 9.1% of them appearing once. The clonotype was recovered from a human donor in good health (CMV status not recorded). Some clones in this sample may be carry-over from other donors' samples. This rearrangement joins TRBV19 to TRBJ1-5; no reliable D call. Sequencing was performed on PBMCs. The CDR3 DNA sequence: TGTGCCAGCCGGATGGGATGGAGCAATCAGCCCCAGCATTTT. Amino acid sequence: CASRMGWSNQPQHF.